This T cell receptor beta chain is drawn from a study of cytomegalovirus exposure and HLA in healthy donors. The PCR ran on 60 Vbeta and 13 Jbeta primers. In the original processing: Later reanalysis found 80 million or so unique TCR beta chains, approximately 11 million of them shared. Sequenced by immunoSEQ multiplex PCR; TCRdb stores in-frame clones only, minus some. Clone size and the V and J calls come from that table; the DNA yielded D and trimming. The sample lists about 200,000 clones; roughly 80% were seen once. In germline, CDR1 is SEHNR, CDR2 FQNEAQ (reference sequence). This CDR3 is 12 amino acids long. The V and J ends lost 4 bases and 6 bases respectively, with 10 bases between them. This clone has only a few counts.

The sample was PBMCs. The V and J genes are TRBV7-9 and TRBJ2-7; maybe TRBD2 (6 bases). This receptor was obtained from a woman in her twenties or thirties in good health and CMV-seronegative. This chain's CDR3 is CASSSLGGEQYF. CDR3 DNA sequence: TGTGCCAGCAGCTCCCTCGGGGGCGAGCAGTACTTC.